These T cell receptor beta chains were read from a single sample in a study of blood T cell repertoires in COVID-19. Here immunoSEQ multiplex PCR was the method, and the copy in TCRdb shows in-frame clones only, minus some. The sample lists tens of thousands of clones; approximately 80% were seen once. Sequencing was performed on peripheral blood. These receptors were collected from a human donor with active or convalescent COVID-19. The donor label of this sample is uncertain. Both conserved end residues are part of each CDR3. The D gene is left open where the match is weak. A clone size is listed for some rows: how often the clone was seen (once, few, many), or a class if it is expanded.

TGTGCCAGCATGACAGCAGGGGGCGCAGAGACCCAGTACTTC,CASMTAGGAETQYF,NA,TRBV6-5,TRBJ2-5,TRBD1
TGTGCCAGCAGCTTCGGAGGCGGGGAGCTGTTTTTT,CASSFGGGELFF,NA,TRBV7-3,TRBJ2-2,NA
NA,CASSLADTADSLAQIRSIF,NA,TRBV7-4,TRBJ2-3,NA
TGTGCCAGCAGCCCCCGGGACAGGAGCTCCTATAATTCACCCCTCCACTTT,CASSPRDRSSYNSPLHF,NA,TRBV9,TRBJ1-6,TRBD1
TGTGCCAGCAGCTGGGGCGGCCGGACTAGCGGGTCGAATGAGCAGTTCTTC,CASSWGGRTSGSNEQFF,medium-sized,TRBV7-8,TRBJ2-1,TRBD2
TGCAGCGTTGAGAGTGGTACTGGAAACACCATATATTTT,CSVESGTGNTIYF,large,TRBV29-1,TRBJ1-3,NA
TGTGCCAGCAGTTTATTGAGCTATGGCTACACCTTC,CASSLLSYGYTF,NA,TRBV11-2,TRBJ1-2,NA
TGTGCCAGCAGTGGGACTTTAAATGAAAAACTGTTTTTT,CASSGTLNEKLFF,NA,TRBV3-1/TRBV3-2,TRBJ1-4,NA
TGTGCCAGCAGCCAAGTCCAGGGTGATGGCTACACCTTC,CASSQVQGDGYTF,few,TRBV3-1/TRBV3-2,TRBJ1-2,NA
TGCGCCAGCAGCTTGACAGGGGATTCCTACGAGCAGTACTTC,CASSLTGDSYEQYF,once,TRBV5-1,TRBJ2-7,TRBD1
TGTGCCAGCAGTCGAGCCTACGAGCAGTACTTC,CASSRAYEQYF,NA,TRBV28,TRBJ2-7,NA
TGTGCCAGCAGAAGAGGGGACATCGCCTACGAGCAGTACTTC,CASRRGDIAYEQYF,NA,TRBV7-2,TRBJ2-7,NA
TGTGCCAGCTTGTTGGAGCGATATAATGAAAAACTGTTTTTT,CASLLERYNEKLFF,NA,TRBV18,TRBJ1-4,NA
TGTGCCAGCAAAGGACAGGGGGTCATGTACAATGAGCAGTTCTTC,CASKGQGVMYNEQFF,NA,TRBV27,TRBJ2-1,TRBD1
TGTGCCAGCCAATCCCTCTGGGGGGGGCCACAAGGGGCCAACGTCCTGACTTTC,CASQSLWGGPQGANVLTF,NA,TRBV19,TRBJ2-6,NA
TGTGCCACCAGTGATACTGGGACTAGCGGAGCATACAATGAGCAGTTCTTC,CATSDTGTSGAYNEQFF,NA,TRBV24-1,TRBJ2-1,TRBD2
TGTGCCATCAGTGTGGCTAGCGGGGCCAACACCGGGGAGCTGTTTTTT,CAISVASGANTGELFF,NA,TRBV10-3,TRBJ2-2,TRBD2
TGTGCCAGCAGCTTTGGAACAGCCCCGGTCGAGCAGTACTTC,CASSFGTAPVEQYF,few,TRBV7-2,TRBJ2-7,NA
TGTGCCACCGGGACACCTAGCTCCTATAATTCACCCCTCCACTTT,CATGTPSSYNSPLHF,NA,TRBV15,TRBJ1-6,NA
TGTGCCAGCAGTTACCGACCGGGACAATCCTACGAGCAGTACTTC,CASSYRPGQSYEQYF,NA,TRBV6-2/TRBV6-3,TRBJ2-7,NA
TGTGCCACCAGTGCCTCGGGCCTCGGTGGGGCAATCACTGAAGCTTTCTTT,CATSASGLGGAITEAFF,NA,TRBV24-1,TRBJ1-1,NA
TGTGCCACCAGTGACGCAGGGGACTACGAGCAGTACTTC,CATSDAGDYEQYF,NA,TRBV24-1,TRBJ2-7,NA
TGTGCCAGCAGTTTACATAACTATGGCTACACCTTC,CASSLHNYGYTF,once,TRBV27,TRBJ1-2,NA
TGTGCCAGCAGTTACACACACCCCGAAGGGGCTGAAGCTTTCTTT,CASSYTHPEGAEAFF,NA,TRBV6-6,TRBJ1-1,NA
TGTGCCAGCAGTTTTGGGAGGGGGGACGCTTTCTTT,CASSFGRGDAFF,NA,TRBV12-3/TRBV12-4,TRBJ1-1,NA
TGTGCCAGCAGAAGAAGAGGCACCGGGGAGCTGTTTTTT,CASRRRGTGELFF,NA,TRBV11-2,TRBJ2-2,NA
TGTGCCAGCAGCTTAGTCTGTTCAGGGCGGACTGGAAACACCATATATTTT,CASSLVCSGRTGNTIYF,NA,TRBV13,TRBJ1-3,NA
TGTGCCAGCAGACTCAGGGGGCGAGGAGAAGCTTTCTTT,CASRLRGRGEAFF,NA,TRBV27,TRBJ1-1,TRBD1
TGTGCCAGCGGGAGGACAGGGGGCGCCCCCGGGGAGCTGTTTTTT,CASGRTGGAPGELFF,NA,TRBV13,TRBJ2-2,TRBD1
TGCGCCAGCACCTCGAGGGGGTCTCAAGAGACCCAGTACTTC,CASTSRGSQETQYF,NA,TRBV4-1,TRBJ2-5,NA
TGTGCCACCAGTGATTCGCACGACAGGGCGGTCCATTTT,CATSDSHDRAVHF,NA,TRBV24-1,TRBJ1-5,TRBD1
TGCGCCAGCAGCCAAGCTTGGGGCCCGGGGGGGTTCTTC,CASSQAWGPGGFF,NA,TRBV4-1,TRBJ2-1,TRBD2
TGTGCCAGCAGCTCAATAGCGGGAGGCTACAATGAGCAGTTCTTC,CASSSIAGGYNEQFF,NA,TRBV28,TRBJ2-1,TRBD2
TGTGCCAGCAGCTTGGGGGACTCAAAGACCCAGTACTTC,CASSLGDSKTQYF,NA,TRBV5-4,TRBJ2-5,NA
TGTGCCAGTAGAGGAGCAGGGTACGTTTATAGCAATCAGCCCCAGCATTTT,CASRGAGYVYSNQPQHF,NA,TRBV19,TRBJ1-5,NA
TGTGCCAGCAGCTTAAGTCGCGGAAACTACAATGAGCAGTTCTTC,CASSLSRGNYNEQFF,NA,TRBV7-3,TRBJ2-1,NA
TGCGGCGCAGGGGACATCTCTGGAAACACCATATATTTT,CGAGDISGNTIYF,once,TRBV10-2,TRBJ1-3,NA
TGTGCCAGCAGTTACCGCAATGAGCAGTTCTTC,CASSYRNEQFF,NA,TRBV6-2/TRBV6-3,TRBJ2-1,NA
TGTGCCAGCAGTTTAAGAGACACCAACGGCTACACCTTC,CASSLRDTNGYTF,NA,TRBV12-3/TRBV12-4,TRBJ1-2,NA
TGTGCCAGCACAGTTCCTGAGGCCGATGGCGGTACGCAGTATTTT,CASTVPEADGGTQYF,NA,TRBV2,TRBJ2-3,NA
TGTGCCAGCAGCCCTACAGGGGTCAATTCACCCCTCCACTTT,CASSPTGVNSPLHF,NA,TRBV7-6,TRBJ1-6,TRBD1
TGTGCCAGCAGTGACTCCGGGACACCTTTTTCACCCCTCCACTTT,CASSDSGTPFSPLHF,NA,TRBV6-4,TRBJ1-6,NA
TGTGCCAGCAGCTTAGGAGGGTCTAGCGGGAGGGCAGATACGCAGTATTTT,CASSLGGSSGRADTQYF,NA,TRBV7-3,TRBJ2-3,TRBD2
TGTGCCAGCTCACCTGGACAGGGAATATCCGGAAACACCATATATTTT,CASSPGQGISGNTIYF,NA,TRBV18,TRBJ1-3,TRBD1
TGTGCCAGCAGTGAAGGGCAGGGCGGGGGTGAGCAGTTCTTC,CASSEGQGGGEQFF,NA,TRBV2,TRBJ2-1,TRBD2
TGCAGCGTCGGACAGGGGGCGGTCGGGGAGCTGTTTTTT,CSVGQGAVGELFF,once,TRBV29-1,TRBJ2-2,TRBD1
TGTGCCAGCAGTGAAGAGCGTAGCGGGCCGGGTCATCAGCCCCAGCATTTT,CASSEERSGPGHQPQHF,NA,TRBV2,TRBJ1-5,NA
TGCGCCAGCAGCCCCGGGACAGTTAATGAAAAACTGTTTTTT,CASSPGTVNEKLFF,NA,TRBV5-1,TRBJ1-4,TRBD1
TGTGCCAGCAGTGCAAGACAGGGCGCGGTCGGGGAGCTGTTTTTT,CASSARQGAVGELFF,once,TRBV27,TRBJ2-2,TRBD1
TGTGCCAGCAGTTTTACGGGTGGCGAGCAGTACTTC,CASSFTGGEQYF,few,TRBV27,TRBJ2-7,NA
TGTGCCAGTAGTACCCGACAGGGATCGAACTATGGCTACACCTTC,CASSTRQGSNYGYTF,NA,TRBV19,TRBJ1-2,TRBD1
TGCAGCGTTGAGTTGGGGGCGGCTGGGGCCAACGTCCTGACTTTC,CSVELGAAGANVLTF,NA,TRBV29-1,TRBJ2-6,NA
TGTGCCAGCAGGGGGGGAGGAAACACCATATATTTT,CASRGGGNTIYF,NA,TRBV13,TRBJ1-3,NA
TGCGCCAGCAGCCAAGTGTCTAGTCCGGCGGGTGAGCAGTTCTTC,CASSQVSSPAGEQFF,NA,TRBV4-3,TRBJ2-1,NA
TGTGCCAGTAGTATGACAAACAGGGGGGAGCGGTCACCCCAGCATTTT,CASSMTNRGERSPQHF,NA,TRBV19,TRBJ1-5,TRBD1
TGCGCCAGCAGCTTGGCGGGACAGGGGCCTTACGAGCAGTACTTC,CASSLAGQGPYEQYF,NA,TRBV5-1,TRBJ2-7,TRBD1
TGTGCCAGCTCACCCGGGGGGTATTACGAGCAGTACTTC,CASSPGGYYEQYF,NA,TRBV18,TRBJ2-7,TRBD2
TGTGCCAGCCGAGGGGGGGGCGCGGGTGAAAAACTGTTTTTT,CASRGGGAGEKLFF,once,TRBV19,TRBJ1-4,NA